This T cell receptor (beta chain) was identified in a study of blood T cells in healthy people across ages. The second PCR ran roughly 6 to 11 cycles with a sample-barcoded 5' primer and J-beta primers. TCRdb redid the calling of the 5' RACE reads with MiXCR, one entry per CDR3 protein. The table shows about 1,600,000 distinct CDR3 sequences, with roughly 40% occurring only once. This clonotype came up a few times. Its cognate antigen is unknown. General observations from the study: Unknown CMV status may confound age-related changes in expanded clones. Relative to aged donors, long-lived donors carried more naive CD4+ cells and displayed higher diversity. Roughly linear age-related decline in beta diversity appeared, significant by age 40.

The germline V gene has CDR1 DFQATT and CDR2 SNEGSKA (reference sequence). The V end lost 3 bases, the J end lost 0 bases, and 12 bases lay between the germline ends. This CDR3 spans 14 amino acids. What was sequenced was blood. This TCR was recovered from a young woman in good health. The J gene is TRBJ2-7, the V gene TRBV20-1; maybe TRBD1 (5 bases). The CDR3 spells CSASRQGNSYEQYF. DNA for the CDR3: TGCAGTGCTAGCCGCCAGGGTAACTCCTACGAGCAGTACTTC.